This T cell receptor (beta chain) originates from a study of blood T cell repertoires in COVID-19. This CDR3 is 11 amino acids long. Germline V gene data show CDR1 as SNHLY and CDR2 as FYNNEI. V shed 8 bases and J shed 4 bases, with 8 bases lying between them. Using immunoSEQ multiplex PCR, the repertoire was profiled, and TCRdb retains in-frame clones only, with some absent. Seen here are approximately 500,000 clones, around 90% observed once, and the top ten hold about 8%. The chain combines TRBV2 with TRBJ1-1; D not certain. This sequence originates from a woman between 45 and 65 years old with COVID-19, enrolled during active disease. The sequenced sample consisted of peripheral blood. CDR3 DNA: TGTGCCAGCGAGGGTGGCACTGAAGCTTTCTTT. It codes for CASEGGTEAFF.